Shown below are 8 T cell receptor beta chains from a single sample sequenced in a study of OX40 agonist ivuxolimab in advanced cancers. Libraries were prepared by immunoSEQ multiplex PCR; TCRdb keeps only in-frame clonotypes and omits some of them. The repertoire consists of tens of thousands of clones, with under 95% occurring once and the leading ten covering more than 9.5%. The sequencing here drew on CD4+ or CD8+ T cells sorted from blood, taken in a trial of the OX40 agonist ivuxolimab. The origin of the receptors is an adult with an advanced solid tumor such as melanoma, head and neck, liver or kidney cancer.

V is TRBV11-3 and J is TRBJ2-7; D may be TRBD1 (6 bases). V was pared by 11 bases and J by 1 base, with 15 bases between. The germline gives CDR1 SGHNT, CDR2 YENEEA. The CDR3 contains 13 residues. The CDR3 DNA reads as TGTGCCTCCGGACAGCGCCTTTCCTACGAGCAGTACTTC. This codes for CASGQRLSYEQYF.

The V gene is TRBV7-9, the J gene TRBJ2-5; TRBD1 matches at 7 bases. The V and J ends lost 5 bases and 5 bases, in that order; junction bases with no gene match: 14. CDR1 and CDR2 (germline): SEHNR, FQNEAQ (reference sequence). This CDR3 has 16 residues. CDR3 loop: CASSATGARQWETQYF. The CDR3 coding sequence is TGTGCCAGCAGCGCTACAGGGGCTAGACAGTGGGAGACCCAGTACTTC.

The DNA for the CDR3 is TGTGCCAGCAGCTTCGCGTCGGGCGGCTCCTACGAGCAGTACTTC. It encodes CASSFASGGSYEQYF. V and J are TRBV11-2 and TRBJ2-7, with unresolved D. There are 15 residues in the CDR3. V was shortened by 3 bases and J by 0 bases, with 12 bases between the two germline ends. CDR1 is SGHAT and CDR2 is FQNNGV in the germline V gene.

Written as DNA, the CDR3 is TGTGCCAGCAGCCCCAGACAGTCACTCGAGCAGTACTTC. Protein: CASSPRQSLEQYF. The chain has TRBV11-3 and TRBJ2-7; the D gene is possibly TRBD1 (5 bases). This CDR3 spans 13 amino acids. The germline gives CDR1 SGHNT, CDR2 YENEEA. With 5 bases removed from V and 6 bases from J, the gap between germline ends came to 14 bases.

The chain is built from TRBV18 and TRBJ2-7; D possibly uses TRBD1 or TRBD2 (5 bases each). V lost 2 bases and J 1 base, leaving 15 bases between the germline ends. The CDR3 totals 16 residues. Per germline, CDR1 KGHSH and CDR2 LQKENI. In DNA, the CDR3 is TGTGCCAGCTCACCAGTCACCTTATGGGGGTCCTACGAGCAGTACTTC. Its protein is CASSPVTLWGSYEQYF. Filled out from reference TRBV18 and TRBJ2-7, the complete variable domain reads NAGVMQNPRHLVRRRGQEARLRCSPMKGHSHVYWYRQLPEEGLKFMVYLQKENIIDESGMPKERFSAEFPKEGPSILRIQQVVRGDSAAYFCASSPVTLWGSYEQYFGPGTRLTVT.

This clone showed up just once. The V gene is TRBV6-5, the J gene TRBJ2-1; perhaps TRBD2 as D (5 bases). Germline-derived CDR1 and CDR2 are MNHEY and SVGAGI. The length of the CDR3 is 15 residues. V lost 4 bases and J 0 bases, leaving 10 bases between the germline ends. CDR3 amino acids: CASSSGLSSYNEQFF. The CDR3 region has the DNA TGTGCCAGCAGTTCCGGACTGAGCTCCTACAATGAGCAGTTCTTC.

The CDR3 loop reads CSVVEGAYEQYF. In nucleotides, the CDR3 is TGCAGCGTTGTAGAGGGAGCCTACGAGCAGTACTTC. The chain is built from TRBV29-1 and TRBJ2-7, with D perhaps TRBD2 (5 bases). The length of the CDR3 is 12 residues. Germline CDR1 SQVTM, CDR2 ANQGSEA. V lost 4 bases and J lost 2, with 9 bases in between.

The V call is TRBV9, the J call TRBJ1-2, with TRBD1 identical over 7 bases. Germline V lookup: CDR1 SGDLS, CDR2 YYNGEE. J gave up 2 bases and V 4 bases, and 8 bases lay outside the gene matches. This CDR3 is built from 15 residues. CDR3 DNA sequence: TGTGCCAGCAGCCGTTCAGGGACAGTGAACTATGGCTACACCTTC. It is translated as CASSRSGTVNYGYTF.